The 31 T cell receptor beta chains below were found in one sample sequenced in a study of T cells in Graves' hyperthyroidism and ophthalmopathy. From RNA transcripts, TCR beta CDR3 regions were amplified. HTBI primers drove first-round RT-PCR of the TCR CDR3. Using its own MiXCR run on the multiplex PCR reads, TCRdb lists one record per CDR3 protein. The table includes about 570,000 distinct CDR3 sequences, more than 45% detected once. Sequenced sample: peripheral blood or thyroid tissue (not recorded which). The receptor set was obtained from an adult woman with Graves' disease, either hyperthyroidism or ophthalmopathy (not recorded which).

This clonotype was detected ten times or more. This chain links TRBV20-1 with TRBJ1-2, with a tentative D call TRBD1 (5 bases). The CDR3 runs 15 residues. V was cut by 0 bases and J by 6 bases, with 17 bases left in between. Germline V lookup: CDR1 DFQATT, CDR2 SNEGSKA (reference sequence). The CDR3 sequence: CSARDGFSGNDGYTF. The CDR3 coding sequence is TGCAGTGCTAGAGATGGATTTTCAGGGAATGATGGCTACACCTTC.

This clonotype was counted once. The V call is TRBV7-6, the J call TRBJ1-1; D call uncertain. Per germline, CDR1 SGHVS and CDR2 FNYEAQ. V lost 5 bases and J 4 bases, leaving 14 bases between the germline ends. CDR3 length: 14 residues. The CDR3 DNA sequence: TGTGCCAGCAGCCCCTCGGAGCGTCCCACTGAAGCTTTCTTT. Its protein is CASSPSERPTEAFF.

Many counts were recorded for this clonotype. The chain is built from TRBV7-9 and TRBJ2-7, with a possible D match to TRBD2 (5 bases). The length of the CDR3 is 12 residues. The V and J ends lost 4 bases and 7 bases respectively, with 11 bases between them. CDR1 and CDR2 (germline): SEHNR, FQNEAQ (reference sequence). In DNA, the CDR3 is TGTGCCAGCAGCTCCGAGGGTGGGGAGCAGTACTTC. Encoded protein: CASSSEGGEQYF.

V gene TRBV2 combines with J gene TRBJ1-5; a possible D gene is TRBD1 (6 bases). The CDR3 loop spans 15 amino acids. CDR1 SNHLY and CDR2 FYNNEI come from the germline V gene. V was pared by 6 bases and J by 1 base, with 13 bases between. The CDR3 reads CASRPEGDSNQPQHF. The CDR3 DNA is TGTGCCAGCAGGCCGGAGGGGGACAGCAATCAGCCCCAGCATTTT.

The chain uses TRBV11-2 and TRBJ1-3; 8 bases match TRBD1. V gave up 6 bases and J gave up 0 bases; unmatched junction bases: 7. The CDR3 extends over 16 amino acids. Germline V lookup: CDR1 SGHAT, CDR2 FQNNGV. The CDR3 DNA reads TGTGCCAGCAGTGCTAGAGGGACAGGCTCTGGAAACACCATATATTTT. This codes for CASSARGTGSGNTIYF.

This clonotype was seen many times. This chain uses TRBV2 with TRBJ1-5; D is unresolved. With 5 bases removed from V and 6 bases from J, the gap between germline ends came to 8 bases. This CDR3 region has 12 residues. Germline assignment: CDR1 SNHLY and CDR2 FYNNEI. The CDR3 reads CASSTGSQPQHF. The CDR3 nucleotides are TGTGCCAGCAGTACGGGGAGTCAGCCCCAGCATTTT.

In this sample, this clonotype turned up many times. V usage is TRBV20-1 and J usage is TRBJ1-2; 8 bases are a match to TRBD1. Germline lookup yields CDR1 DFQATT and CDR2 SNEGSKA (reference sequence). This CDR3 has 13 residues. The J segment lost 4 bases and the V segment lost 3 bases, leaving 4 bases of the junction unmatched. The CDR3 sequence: CSASSGGGYGYTF. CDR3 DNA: TGCAGTGCTAGCTCAGGGGGCGGCTATGGCTACACCTTC.

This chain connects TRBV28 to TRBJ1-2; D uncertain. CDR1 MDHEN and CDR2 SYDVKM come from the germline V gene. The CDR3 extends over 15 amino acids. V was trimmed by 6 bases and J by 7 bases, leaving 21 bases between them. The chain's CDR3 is CASSFHREGWVGYTF. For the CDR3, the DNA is TGTGCCAGCAGCTTCCACCGGGAGGGTTGGGTTGGCTACACCTTC.

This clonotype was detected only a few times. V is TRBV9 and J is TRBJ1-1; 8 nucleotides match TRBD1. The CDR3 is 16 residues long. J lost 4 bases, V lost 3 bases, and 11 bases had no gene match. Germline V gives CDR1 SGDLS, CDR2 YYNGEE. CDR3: CASSAGGQDRRTEAFF. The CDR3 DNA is TGTGCCAGCAGCGCCGGGGGACAGGACCGACGCACTGAAGCTTTCTTT.

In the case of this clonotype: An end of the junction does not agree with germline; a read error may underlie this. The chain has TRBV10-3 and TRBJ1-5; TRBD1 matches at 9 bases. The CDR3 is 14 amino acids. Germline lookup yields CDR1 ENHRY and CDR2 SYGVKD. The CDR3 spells CASSGDRAFEPQHF. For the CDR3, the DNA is TGTGCCAGCAGTGGGGACAGGGCCTTCGAGCCCCAGCATTTT.

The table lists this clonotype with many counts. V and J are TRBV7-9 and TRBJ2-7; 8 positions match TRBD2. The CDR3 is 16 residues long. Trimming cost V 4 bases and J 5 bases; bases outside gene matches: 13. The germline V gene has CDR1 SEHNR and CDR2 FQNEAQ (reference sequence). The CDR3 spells CASSSFSGGLGDEQYF. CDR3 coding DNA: TGTGCCAGCAGCTCATTTAGTGGGGGACTAGGGGACGAGCAGTACTTC.

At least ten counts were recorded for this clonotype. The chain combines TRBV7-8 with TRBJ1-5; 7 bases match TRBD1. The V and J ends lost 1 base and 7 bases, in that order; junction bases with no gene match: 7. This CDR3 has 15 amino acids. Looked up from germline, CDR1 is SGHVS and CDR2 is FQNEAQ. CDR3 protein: CASSLGAGGGQPQHF. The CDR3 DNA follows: TGTGCCAGCAGCTTAGGGGCAGGGGGTGGACAGCCCCAGCATTTT.

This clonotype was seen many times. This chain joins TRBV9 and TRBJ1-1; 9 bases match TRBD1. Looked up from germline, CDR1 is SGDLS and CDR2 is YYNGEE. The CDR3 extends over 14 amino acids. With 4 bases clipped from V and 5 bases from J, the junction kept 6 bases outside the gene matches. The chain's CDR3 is CASSTGQGRTEAFF. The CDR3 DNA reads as TGTGCCAGCAGCACCGGACAGGGGAGGACTGAAGCTTTCTTT.

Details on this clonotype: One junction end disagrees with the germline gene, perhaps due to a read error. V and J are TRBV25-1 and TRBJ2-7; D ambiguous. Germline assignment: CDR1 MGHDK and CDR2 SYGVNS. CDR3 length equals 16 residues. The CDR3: CACSARVPAPVGEQYF. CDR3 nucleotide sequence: TGTGCCTGCAGTGCACGTGTCCCCGCCCCTGTGGGAGAGCAGTACTTC.

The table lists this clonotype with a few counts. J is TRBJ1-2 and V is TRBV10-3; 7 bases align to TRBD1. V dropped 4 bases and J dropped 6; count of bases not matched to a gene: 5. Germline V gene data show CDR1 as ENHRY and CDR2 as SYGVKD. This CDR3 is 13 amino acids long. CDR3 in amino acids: CAISADRVDGYTF. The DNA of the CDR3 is TGTGCCATCAGTGCCGACAGGGTCGATGGCTACACCTTC.

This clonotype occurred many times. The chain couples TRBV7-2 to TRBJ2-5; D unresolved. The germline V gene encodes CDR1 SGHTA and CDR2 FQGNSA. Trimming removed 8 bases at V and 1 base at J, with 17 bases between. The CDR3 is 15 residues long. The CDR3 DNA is TGTGCCAGCCGCCCTCTGTACCGAGGCCAAGAGACCCAGTACTTC. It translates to CASRPLYRGQETQYF.

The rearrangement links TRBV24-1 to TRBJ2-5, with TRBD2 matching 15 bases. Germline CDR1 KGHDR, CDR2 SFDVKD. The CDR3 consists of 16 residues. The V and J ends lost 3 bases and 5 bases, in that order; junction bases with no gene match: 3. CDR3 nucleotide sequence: TGTGCCACCAGTGATCCAGGGACTAGCGGGAGGGAGACCCAGTACTTC. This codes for CATSDPGTSGRETQYF.

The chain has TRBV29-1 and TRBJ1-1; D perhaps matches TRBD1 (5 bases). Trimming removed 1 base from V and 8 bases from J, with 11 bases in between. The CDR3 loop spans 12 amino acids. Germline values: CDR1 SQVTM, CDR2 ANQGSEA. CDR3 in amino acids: CSVEGGGAEAFF. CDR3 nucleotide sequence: TGCAGCGTTGAAGGGGGAGGGGCCGAAGCTTTCTTT.

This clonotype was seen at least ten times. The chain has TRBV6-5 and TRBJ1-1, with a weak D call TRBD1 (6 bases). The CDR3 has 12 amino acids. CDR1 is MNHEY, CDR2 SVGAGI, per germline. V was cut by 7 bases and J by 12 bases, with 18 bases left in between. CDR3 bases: TGTGCCAGCACCGGCACACAGGGAAGGTCTTTCTTT. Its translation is CASTGTQGRSFF.

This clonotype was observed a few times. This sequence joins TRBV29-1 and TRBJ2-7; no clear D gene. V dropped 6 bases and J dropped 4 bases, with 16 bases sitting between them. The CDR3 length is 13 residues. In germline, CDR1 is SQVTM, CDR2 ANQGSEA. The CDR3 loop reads CSVILPTLYEQYF. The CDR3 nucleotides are TGCAGCGTGATTCTCCCTACCTTATACGAGCAGTACTTC.

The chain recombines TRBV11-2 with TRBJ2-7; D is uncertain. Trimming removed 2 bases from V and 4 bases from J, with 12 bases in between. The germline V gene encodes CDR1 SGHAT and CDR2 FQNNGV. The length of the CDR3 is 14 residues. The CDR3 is CASSLKATRYEQYF. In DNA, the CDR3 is TGTGCCAGCAGCTTAAAAGCCACGAGGTACGAGCAGTACTTC. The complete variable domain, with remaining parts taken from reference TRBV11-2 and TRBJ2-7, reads EAGVAQSPRYKIIEKRQSVAFWCNPISGHATLYWYQQILGQGPKLLIQFQNNGVVDDSQLPKDRFSAERLKGVDSTLKIQPAKLEDSAVYLCASSLKATRYEQYFGPGTRLTVT.

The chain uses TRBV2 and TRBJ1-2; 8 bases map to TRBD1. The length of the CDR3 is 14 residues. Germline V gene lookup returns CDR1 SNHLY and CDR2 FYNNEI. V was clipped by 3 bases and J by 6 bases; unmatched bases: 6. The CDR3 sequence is CASSEAGGFDGYTF. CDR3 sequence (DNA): TGTGCCAGCAGTGAGGCAGGGGGCTTCGATGGCTACACCTTC. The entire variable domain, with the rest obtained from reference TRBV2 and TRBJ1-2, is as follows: EPEVTQTPSHQVTQMGQEVILRCVPISNHLYFYWYRQILGQKVEFLVSFYNNEISEKSEIFDDQFSVERPDGSNFTLKIRSTKLEDSAMYFCASSEAGGFDGYTFGSGTRLTVV.

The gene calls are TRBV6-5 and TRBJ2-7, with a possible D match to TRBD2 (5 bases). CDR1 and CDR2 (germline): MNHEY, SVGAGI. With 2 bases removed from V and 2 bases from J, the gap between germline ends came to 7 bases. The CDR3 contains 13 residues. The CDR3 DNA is TGTGCCAGCAGTTACGGGAGTCCCTACGAGCAGTACTTC. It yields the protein CASSYGSPYEQYF.

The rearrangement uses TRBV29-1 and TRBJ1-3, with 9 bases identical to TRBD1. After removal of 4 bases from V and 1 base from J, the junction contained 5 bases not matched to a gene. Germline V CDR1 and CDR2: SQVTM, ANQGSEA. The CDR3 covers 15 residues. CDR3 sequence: CSVGGQGRSGNTIYF. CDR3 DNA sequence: TGCAGCGTTGGGGGACAGGGAAGATCTGGAAACACCATATATTTT. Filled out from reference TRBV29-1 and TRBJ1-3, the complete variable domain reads SAVISQKPSRDICQRGTSLTIQCQVDSQVTMMFWYRQQPGQSLTLIATANQGSEATYESGFVIDKFPISRPNLTFSTLTVSNMSPEDSSIYLCSVGGQGRSGNTIYFGEGSWLTVV.

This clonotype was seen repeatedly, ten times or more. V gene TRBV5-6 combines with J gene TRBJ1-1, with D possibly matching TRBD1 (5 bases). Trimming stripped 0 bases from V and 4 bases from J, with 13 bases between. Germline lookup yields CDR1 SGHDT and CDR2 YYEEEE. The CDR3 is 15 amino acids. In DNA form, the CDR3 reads TGTGCCAGCAGCTTGGGGGGGAGAGGGACCACTGAAGCTTTCTTT. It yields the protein CASSLGGRGTTEAFF.

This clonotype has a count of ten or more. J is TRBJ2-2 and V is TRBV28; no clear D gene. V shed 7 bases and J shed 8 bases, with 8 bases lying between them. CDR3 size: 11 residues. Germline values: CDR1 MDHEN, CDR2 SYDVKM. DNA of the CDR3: TGTGCCAGCACTAGACATGGGGAGCTGTTTTTT. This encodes CASTRHGELFF.

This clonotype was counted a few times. The CDR3 nucleotides are TGTGCCAGCAGGTTTAGCGGGAGTACCTACGAGCAGTACTTC. Residues: CASRFSGSTYEQYF. The chain carries TRBV28 and TRBJ2-7; 9 bases agree with TRBD2. The germline V gene has CDR1 MDHEN and CDR2 SYDVKM. The CDR3 extends over 14 amino acids. V trimming: 6 bases; J trimming: 2 bases; junction bases outside the gene matches: 5.

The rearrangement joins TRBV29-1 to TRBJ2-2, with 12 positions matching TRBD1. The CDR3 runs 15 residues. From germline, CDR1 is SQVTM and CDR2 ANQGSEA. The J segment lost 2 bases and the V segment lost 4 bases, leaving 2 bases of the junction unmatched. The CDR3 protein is CSVVGTGGNTGELFF. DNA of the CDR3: TGCAGCGTTGTTGGGACAGGGGGCAACACCGGGGAGCTGTTTTTT.

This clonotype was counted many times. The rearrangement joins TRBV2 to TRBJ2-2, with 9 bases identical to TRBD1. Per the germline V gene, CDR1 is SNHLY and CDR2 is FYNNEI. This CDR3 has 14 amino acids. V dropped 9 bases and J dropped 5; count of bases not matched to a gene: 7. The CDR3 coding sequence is TGTGCCAGACAGGGGACAGGGCGGACCGGGGAGCTGTTTTTT. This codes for CARQGTGRTGELFF.

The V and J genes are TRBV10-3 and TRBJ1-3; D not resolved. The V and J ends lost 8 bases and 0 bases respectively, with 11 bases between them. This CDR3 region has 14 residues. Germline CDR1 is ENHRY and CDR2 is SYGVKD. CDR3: CAIGGSDSGNTIYF. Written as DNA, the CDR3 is TGTGCCATCGGTGGGTCCGACTCTGGAAACACCATATATTTT.

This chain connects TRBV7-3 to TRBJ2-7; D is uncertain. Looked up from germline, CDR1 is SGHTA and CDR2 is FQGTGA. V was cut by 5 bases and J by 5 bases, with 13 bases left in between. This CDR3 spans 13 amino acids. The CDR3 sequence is CASSLRSNDEQYF. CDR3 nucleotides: TGTGCCAGCAGCCTCCGCAGCAACGACGAGCAGTACTTC.